This T cell receptor (beta chain) stems from a study of blood T cell repertoires in COVID-19. Turning to the study itself: There were acute and convalescent COVID-19 samples, and they came from the United States, Italy and Spain. From T cells, B-cell-depleted T cells, or PBMCs came the material, which was cDNA or gDNA.

Deletions cut 2 bases from V and 7 bases from J, with 12 bases between. Germline values: CDR1 MNHEY, CDR2 SVGAGI. The CDR3 spans 13 residues. This clone is a singleton in its sample. In the study's own analysis: The authors estimated nucleated cell counts from reference gene primer amplification. Assay: immunoSEQ multiplex PCR; the TCRdb copy retains only in-frame clones and omits some. The V and J calls and clone size were taken over from that table, and D and trimming were inferred from the DNA. This sample has approximately 40,000 clones, with 70% to 90% found just once. The sequence derives from a man between 45 and 60 years old in a cohort sampled during active COVID-19. Sequenced material: peripheral blood. The genes are TRBV6-5 and TRBJ2-7; weak D call: TRBD1 (6 bases). The CDR3 region is CASSYGQTGEQYF. As DNA, the CDR3 is TGTGCCAGCAGTTACGGACAGACCGGGGAGCAGTACTTC.